This passage covers 20 T cell receptor beta chains from one sample sequenced in a study of blood T cell repertoires in COVID-19. Data came from immunoSEQ multiplex PCR; TCRdb stores just in-frame clones and leaves some out. The sample has approximately 300,000 clones, about nine tenths seen once; the top ten hold less than 11%. The sample comprised PBMCs or T cells enriched from blood (not recorded which). The receptors originated from a woman aged 18-29 years who had recovered from COVID-19.

In the case of this clone: Additional DNA sequences in this sample encode the identical CDR3. The CDR3 bases are TGTGCCAGCTCACCAGGGACAGGGCGGGAAAAACTGTTTTTT. Amino acids: CASSPGTGREKLFF. The V and J genes are TRBV18 and TRBJ1-4; TRBD1 matches at 9 bases. In germline, CDR1 is KGHSH, CDR2 LQKENI. This CDR3 is built from 14 residues. The ends lost 2 bases at V and 8 bases at J; junction bases unmatched: 3.

This clone appeared a single time. The rearrangement joins TRBV5-1 to TRBJ2-3; possibly TRBD2 for D (5 bases). Germline-derived CDR1 and CDR2 are SGHRS and YFSETQ. The CDR3 is made up of 13 amino acids. With 5 bases removed from V and 0 bases from J, the gap between germline ends came to 7 bases. Here the CDR3 reads CASSTGSTDTQYF. In DNA form, the CDR3 reads TGCGCCAGCAGTACGGGAAGCACAGATACGCAGTATTTT.

This clone appeared once. The chain carries TRBV11-2 and TRBJ2-7, with 10 bases that match TRBD2. The V gene end was trimmed by 6 bases and the J gene end by 2 bases; junction bases not matched to a gene: 7. CDR1 and CDR2 from the germline V gene are SGHAT and FQNNGV. The CDR3 runs 15 residues. The CDR3 spells CASRTGTSVTYEQYF. Here the CDR3 DNA reads TGTGCCAGCAGAACCGGGACTAGCGTGACCTACGAGCAGTACTTC.

The chain joins TRBV24-1 to TRBJ2-7, with TRBD1 identical over 10 bases. The J segment lost 6 bases and the V segment lost 4 bases, leaving 11 bases of the junction unmatched. CDR1 is KGHDR and CDR2 is SFDVKD in the germline V gene. The CDR3 consists of 16 residues. The CDR3 nucleotides are TGTGCCACCAGTGACGGACGACAGGGGGCGCAGAGCGAGCAGTACTTC. Its protein is CATSDGRQGAQSEQYF.

The chain links TRBV3-1 (or the pseudogene TRBV3-2) to TRBJ2-1, with 10 bases fitting TRBD2. This CDR3 comprises 16 residues. Unmatched junction bases numbered 6, after V lost 3 bases and J lost 4 bases. The germline V gene has CDR1 LGHDT and CDR2 YNNKEL (reference sequence). DNA for the CDR3: TGTGCCAGCAGCCAGGAAAGCGGGGGGGCTTACAATGAGCAGTTCTTC. Translated, it gives CASSQESGGAYNEQFF.

The genes are TRBV10-3 and TRBJ2-7; 8 nucleotides align to TRBD2. V shed 2 bases and J 4 bases; nucleotides not matched to a gene: 10. The CDR3 runs to 16 residues. Germline V gene sequence: CDR1 ENHRY, CDR2 SYGVKD. This CDR3 is CAISEGASSGVYEQYF. The CDR3 region has the DNA TGTGCCATCAGTGAGGGGGCGAGTAGCGGGGTATACGAGCAGTACTTC.

This chain uses TRBV7-2 with TRBJ2-7; 11 bases line up with TRBD2. Trimming cost V 5 bases and J 6 bases; bases outside gene matches: 12. This CDR3 region has 16 residues. The germline CDR1 and CDR2 sequences are SGHTA and FQGNSA. The CDR3 region is CASSLLGLAGGSEQYF. In nucleotides, the CDR3 is TGTGCCAGCAGCCTCTTGGGGCTAGCGGGAGGTAGCGAGCAGTACTTC.

The rearrangement links TRBV5-1 to TRBJ2-3; no clear D gene. Germline V CDR1 and CDR2: SGHRS, YFSETQ. V dropped 0 bases and J dropped 4 bases, with 9 bases sitting between them. The CDR3 runs 14 residues. Written as DNA, the CDR3 is TGCGCCAGCAGCTTGGAGAGAGAGGCAGATACGCAGTATTTT. This gives the protein CASSLEREADTQYF.

V gene TRBV5-1 combines with J gene TRBJ1-1, with TRBD1 matching 7 bases. Germline V gene lookup returns CDR1 SGHRS and CDR2 YFSETQ. With 2 bases clipped from V and 5 bases from J, the junction kept 15 bases outside the gene matches. The CDR3 consists of 17 residues. The CDR3 region is CASSLSGQAVKRTEAFF. CDR3 DNA sequence: TGCGCCAGCAGCTTATCCGGACAGGCCGTAAAGAGGACTGAAGCTTTCTTT.

V is TRBV9 and J is TRBJ1-2, with D possibly matching TRBD1 (6 bases). CDR1 is SGDLS, CDR2 YYNGEE, per germline. Deletions cut 6 bases from V and 2 bases from J, with 20 bases between. CDR3 length equals 16 residues. The DNA of the CDR3 is TGTGCCAGCATGGGTATGAAGGGACACCCAAACTATGGCTACACCTTC. It codes for CASMGMKGHPNYGYTF. Looking up the rest from reference TRBV9 and TRBJ1-2 gives the full variable domain: DSGVTQTPKHLITATGQRVTLRCSPRSGDLSVYWYQQSLDQGLQFLIQYYNGEERAKGNILERFSAQQFPDLHSELNLSSLELGDSALYFCASMGMKGHPNYGYTFGSGTRLTVV.

The chain uses TRBV9 and TRBJ1-4, with D possibly TRBD1 on 6 matching bases. Germline V gene lookup returns CDR1 SGDLS and CDR2 YYNGEE. This CDR3 has 15 amino acids. Trimming took 0 bases from V and 3 from J, leaving 9 bases between them. The CDR3 bases are TGTGCCAGCAGCGTAGGGACAGCCCCTAATGAAAAACTGTTTTTT. Translated, it gives CASSVGTAPNEKLFF.

V gene TRBV19 combines with J gene TRBJ2-7; 9 positions agree with TRBD2. CDR3 length: 15 amino acids. Trimming removed 4 bases from V and 1 base from J; junction bases left unmatched: 5. Germline V gives CDR1 LNHDA, CDR2 SQIVND (reference sequence). CDR3 bases: TGTGCCAGTAGTACTACGACTAGCGGTTCCTACGAGCAGTACTTC. Translating gives CASSTTTSGSYEQYF.

The chain carries TRBV7-8 and TRBJ1-4; 9 bases map to TRBD1. The CDR3 covers 14 residues. The germline gives CDR1 SGHVS, CDR2 FQNEAQ. With V trimmed by 7 bases and J by 4 bases, 4 bases remained unmatched. The CDR3 is CASTGQGGNEKLFF. Here the CDR3 DNA reads TGTGCCAGCACGGGACAGGGCGGTAATGAAAAACTGTTTTTT.

The chain employs TRBV29-1 and TRBJ1-2; tentative D call: TRBD1 (5 bases). This CDR3 contains 17 residues. Per germline, CDR1 SQVTM and CDR2 ANQGSEA. V lost 3 bases and J 5 bases, leaving 25 bases between the germline ends. In DNA form, the CDR3 reads TGCAGCGTTGATTCGTCCGGAGGGCCCGACGAGGGGTATGGCTACACCTTC. Protein sequence: CSVDSSGGPDEGYGYTF. Filled out from reference TRBV29-1 and TRBJ1-2, the complete variable domain reads SAVISQKPSRDICQRGTSLTIQCQVDSQVTMMFWYRQQPGQSLTLIATANQGSEATYESGFVIDKFPISRPNLTFSTLTVSNMSPEDSSIYLCSVDSSGGPDEGYGYTFGSGTRLTVV.

The chain has TRBV30 and TRBJ1-6; possible D gene TRBD1, 5 bases. CDR1 is GTSNPN, CDR2 SVGIG, per germline (reference sequence). The CDR3 is 12 residues long. V lost 7 bases and J 8 bases, leaving 12 bases between the germline ends. CDR3 coding DNA: TGTGCCTCTACTCGGGGGGATTCACCCCTCCACTTT. Amino acid sequence: CASTRGDSPLHF.

The rearrangement uses TRBV14 and TRBJ1-6; weak D call: TRBD1 (6 bases). Looked up from germline, CDR1 is SGHDN and CDR2 is FVKESK. Trimming cost V 5 bases and J 6 bases, with 14 bases left between them. The CDR3 is 15 amino acids. The CDR3 DNA sequence: TGTGCCAGCAGCTTACAGGGTTTCGGTAATTCACCCCTCCACTTT. Protein sequence: CASSLQGFGNSPLHF.

The CDR3 is CASSWGVNQPQHF. The DNA of the CDR3 is TGTGCCAGCAGCTGGGGGGTTAATCAGCCCCAGCATTTT. This chain connects TRBV7-6 to TRBJ1-5, with a possible D match to TRBD1 (5 bases). The CDR3 sequence is 13 residues long. Germline V gene lookup returns CDR1 SGHVS and CDR2 FNYEAQ. Trimming removed 4 bases from V and 4 bases from J, with 8 bases in between.

The gene calls are TRBV10-2 and TRBJ2-2; D call uncertain. The germline CDR1 and CDR2 sequences are WSHSY and SAAADI. The CDR3 sequence is 15 residues long. V lost 3 bases and J lost 1, with 9 bases in between. In nucleotides, the CDR3 is TGCGCCAGCAGTGAAGGCCAGCGGAACACCGGGGAGCTGTTTTTT. This encodes CASSEGQRNTGELFF.

This chain joins TRBV18 and TRBJ2-5; 10 nucleotides line up with TRBD2. The V segment lost 4 bases and the J segment 3 bases; nucleotides outside the gene matches: 5. The CDR3 contains 15 residues. Germline V gene sequence: CDR1 KGHSH, CDR2 LQKENI. The CDR3 DNA reads as TGTGCCAGCTCACGGTCGCTAGCGGGGGAAGAGACCCAGTACTTC. It encodes CASSRSLAGEETQYF.

The rearrangement joins TRBV30 to TRBJ1-2; TRBD1 matches 8 bases. The germline V gene has CDR1 GTSNPN and CDR2 SVGIG (reference sequence). The CDR3 loop spans 14 amino acids. Unmatched junction bases numbered 9, after V lost 5 bases and J lost 4 bases. In nucleotides, the CDR3 is TGTGCCTGGGCCCAGAGACAGGGGATCTATGGCTACACCTTC. Translation gives CAWAQRQGIYGYTF.